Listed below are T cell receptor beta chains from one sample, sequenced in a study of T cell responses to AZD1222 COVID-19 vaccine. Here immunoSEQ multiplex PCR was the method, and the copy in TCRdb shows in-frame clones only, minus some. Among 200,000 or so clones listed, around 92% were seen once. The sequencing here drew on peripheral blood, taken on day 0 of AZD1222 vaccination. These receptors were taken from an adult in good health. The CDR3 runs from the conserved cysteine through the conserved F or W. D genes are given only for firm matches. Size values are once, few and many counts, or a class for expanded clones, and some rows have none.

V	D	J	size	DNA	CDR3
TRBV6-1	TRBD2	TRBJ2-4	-	TGTGCCAGCAGTCAAGGACTAGCGGGAGAACGCATTCAGTACTTC	CASSQGLAGERIQYF
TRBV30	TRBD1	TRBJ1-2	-	TGTGCCCATCACAGGGACAGCCTTAACTATGGCTACACCTTC	CAHHRDSLNYGYTF
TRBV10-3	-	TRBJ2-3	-	TGTGCCATCAGTGAGAGGAGGTCAGATACGCAGTATTTT	CAISERRSDTQYF
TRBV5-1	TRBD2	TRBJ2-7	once	TGCGCCAGCAGCCCAGGACTAGCCAAATCCTACGAGCAGTACTTC	CASSPGLAKSYEQYF
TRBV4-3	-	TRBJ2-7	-	TGCGCCAGCAGCCAAGAGCCGGGGGGCCACTACGAGCAGTACTTC	CASSQEPGGHYEQYF
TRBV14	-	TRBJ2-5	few	TGTGCCAGCAGCCAAGGCGCTAGATCAGAGACCCAGTACTTC	CASSQGARSETQYF
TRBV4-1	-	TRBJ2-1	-	TGCGCCAGCAGCCAATCGGGTCTGGGAGCCAATGAGCAGTTCTTC	CASSQSGLGANEQFF
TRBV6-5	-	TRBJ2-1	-	TGTGCCAGCAGGCGGGACCAATACAATGAGCAGTTCTTC	CASRRDQYNEQFF
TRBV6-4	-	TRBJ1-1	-	TGTGCCAGCAGTGTAACGGGTAACACTGAAGCTTTCTTT	CASSVTGNTEAFF
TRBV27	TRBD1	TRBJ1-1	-	TGTGCCAGCAGTCCCGGGACAGGGCCGGGGGCTTTCTTT	CASSPGTGPGAFF
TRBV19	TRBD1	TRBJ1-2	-	TGTGCCAGTAGTTTGGGGACAGGGCGTCCGGACCATGGCTACACCTTC	CASSLGTGRPDHGYTF
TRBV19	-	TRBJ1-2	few	TGTGCCAGTAGTAAGGACGGAGATAACTATGGCTACACCTTC	CASSKDGDNYGYTF
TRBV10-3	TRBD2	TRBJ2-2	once	TGTGCCAGTTCGGGACTAGCATTCGGCACCGGGGAGCTGTTTTTT	CASSGLAFGTGELFF
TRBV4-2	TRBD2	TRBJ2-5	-	TGTGCCAGCAGCCAAGACCTAATTACTAGCGGGAGGGCCTGGGAGACCCAGTACTTC	CASSQDLITSGRAWETQYF
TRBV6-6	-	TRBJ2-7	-	TGTGCCAGCAGTTACACAGCCCGAGGGTCCTACGAGCAGTACTTC	CASSYTARGSYEQYF